These T cell receptor beta chains were read from a single sample in a study of technical replicates of blood from a few donors. Repertoires were generated with immunoSEQ multiplex PCR, while TCRdb's copy carries only in-frame clones and drops some. Of roughly 76,000 clones in the sample, approximately 94% were seen once. The sequencing sample was made of T cells isolated from PBMCs. The receptors derive from a human donor in good health. CDR3s include the opening cysteine and the closing phenylalanine or tryptophan. A D gene is named only where the DNA matches it firmly. The size of a clone is reported for some rows only, either as once, few or many, or as a class for expanded clones.

clone_size	d_call	v_call	j_call	cdr3_nt	cdr3_aa
.	TRBD2	TRBV28	TRBJ2-7	TGTGCCAGCAGTTTCCTCCTAGCGGAACCCTCCTACGAGCAGTACTTC	CASSFLLAEPSYEQYF
.	TRBD2	TRBV4-1	TRBJ2-1	TGCGCCAGCAGCCCGCGGGGGGACTACAATGAGCAGTTCTTC	CASSPRGDYNEQFF
once	TRBD1	TRBV19	TRBJ2-7	TGTGCCAGTAGTATAGATGAGGGGACAGGTGAGCAGTACTTC	CASSIDEGTGEQYF
.	TRBD1	TRBV13	TRBJ1-4	TGTGCCAGCAGCCGGACAGGGGACTTAACTAATGAAAAACTGTTTTTT	CASSRTGDLTNEKLFF
.	TRBD1	TRBV7-9	TRBJ1-1	TGTGCCAGCAGCTTAGCGGGGACAGCCAACACTGAAGCTTTCTTT	CASSLAGTANTEAFF
.	TRBD2	TRBV9	TRBJ2-3	TGTGCCAGCAGCGTACTAGCGGGGGGTCCAAATACGCAGTATTTT	CASSVLAGGPNTQYF
once	.	TRBV5-1	TRBJ2-1	TGCGCCAGCAGTATATCGAGCGGGACATTAAGCTCCTACAATGAGCAGTTCTTC	CASSISSGTLSSYNEQFF
once	.	TRBV7-9	TRBJ2-7	TGTGCCAGCAGCTTAGCGGGAGGCGAGCAGTACTTC	CASSLAGGEQYF
.	.	TRBV5-4	TRBJ2-4	TGTGCCAGCAGCTTGGACGGGGTGGGAAACATTCAGTACTTC	CASSLDGVGNIQYF
.	.	TRBV2	TRBJ2-3	TGTGCCGGACTACAGGATAGCACAGATACGCAGTATTTT	CAGLQDSTDTQYF
.	TRBD2	TRBV27	TRBJ2-3	TGTGCCAGCAGCTACACTAGCGGGAGAGGAGATACGCAGTATTTT	CASSYTSGRGDTQYF
.	TRBD2	TRBV11-2	TRBJ2-3	TGTGCCAGCAGCTTAGACGTTAGCGGGGGGGCCAGGGGAACGCAGTATTTT	CASSLDVSGGARGTQYF
.	.	TRBV5-1	TRBJ1-1	TGCGCCAGCAGCTGGAGACCACAGGAAACGAACACTGAAGCTTTCTTT	CASSWRPQETNTEAFF
.	.	TRBV2	TRBJ1-1	TGTGCCAGCAGTGAAGCGCCGGCAGGGCTGTTGGCTTTCTTT	CASSEAPAGLLAFF
.	.	TRBV28	TRBJ1-3	TGTGCCAGCAGTTTAGAGGGTCTCCGCTATACGGGAAACACCATATATTTT	CASSLEGLRYTGNTIYF
.	.	TRBV11-2	TRBJ2-7	TGTGCCAGCGGGGGGGCTGAGGGCCTCGAGCAGTACTTC	CASGGAEGLEQYF
.	.	TRBV7-8	TRBJ1-3	TGTGCCAGCGAAGCTCTTTACTCTGGAAACACCATATATTTT	CASEALYSGNTIYF
.	.	TRBV9	TRBJ1-6	TGTGCCAGCAGCACCCAGTCTAGCAATTCACCCCTCCACTTT	CASSTQSSNSPLHF
.	TRBD1	TRBV19	TRBJ1-1	TGTGCCAGTTGGACAGGGCCTACTGAAGCTTTCTTT	CASWTGPTEAFF
.	.	TRBV5-4	TRBJ2-7	TGTGCCAGCATCAGAAACCTCCCTGCGGCAGGGGATGTCGGCGAGCAGTACTTC	CASIRNLPAAGDVGEQYF
.	TRBD2	TRBV28	TRBJ2-1	TGTGCCAGCAGTTTCCTTGGACTAGCGGAGAGTAGTGAGCAGTTCTTC	CASSFLGLAESSEQFF
once	.	TRBV5-6	TRBJ1-1	TGTGCCAGCAGCCCTAAGTTACCCACAGGGTTGGGGACTGAAGCTTTCTTT	CASSPKLPTGLGTEAFF
.	TRBD1	TRBV5-1	TRBJ2-3	TGCGCCAGCATGACGGGGACAGGCCCCACAGATACGCAGTATTTT	CASMTGTGPTDTQYF
.	.	TRBV9	TRBJ2-7	TGTGCCAGCAGCGTAGATTTGGACAAGACCTACGAGCAGTACTTC	CASSVDLDKTYEQYF
.	.	TRBV7-9	TRBJ2-1	TGTGCCAGCAGCTTAGCCTTCCCTAGACGAGCCTACAATGAGCAGTTCTTC	CASSLAFPRRAYNEQFF
.	.	TRBV4-1	TRBJ1-2	TGCGCCAGCAGCCAAGCGTCGAGTCAGGGTCTCTCTGGCTACACCTTC	CASSQASSQGLSGYTF
.	TRBD1	TRBV7-6	TRBJ2-2	TGTGCCAGCAGCTTGGAACAGGGGATCACCGGGGAGCTGTTTTTT	CASSLEQGITGELFF
.	.	TRBV28	TRBJ2-7	TGTGCCAGCGCCCCGGGGATAAGCTCCTACGAGCAGTACTTC	CASAPGISSYEQYF
.	.	TRBV11-3	TRBJ1-1	TGTGCCAGCAGCTTAGAATCCCGTTTTAAGAACACTGAAGCTTTCTTT	CASSLESRFKNTEAFF
once	TRBD1	TRBV6-1	TRBJ1-2	TGTGCCAGCAGTGACGACGGACAGGGCTTAACCGATGGCTACACCTTC	CASSDDGQGLTDGYTF
.	TRBD2	TRBV10-3	TRBJ2-5	TGTGCCATCAGTGAAAATCTAGCGGGGGATTCGGAGACCCAGTACTTC	CAISENLAGDSETQYF
.	.	TRBV28	TRBJ1-2	TGTGCCAGCAATACGGTGGGGGCCGTTAGGAGTGGCTACACCTTC	CASNTVGAVRSGYTF
.	.	TRBV5-6	TRBJ2-1	TGTGCCAGCAGCTTGTTGTTCAGGGGTCCCTACTACAATGAGCAGTTCTTC	CASSLLFRGPYYNEQFF